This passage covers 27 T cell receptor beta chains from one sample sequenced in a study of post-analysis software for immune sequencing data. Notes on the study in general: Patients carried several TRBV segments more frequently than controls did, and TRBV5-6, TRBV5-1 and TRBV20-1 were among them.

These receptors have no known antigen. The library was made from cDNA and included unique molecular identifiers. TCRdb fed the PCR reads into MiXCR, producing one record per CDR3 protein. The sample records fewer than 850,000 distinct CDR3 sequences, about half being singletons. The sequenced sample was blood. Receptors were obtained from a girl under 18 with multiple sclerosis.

CDR3 sequence reads: CSVVGRGGEQFF. In DNA form, the CDR3 reads TGCAGCGTTGTCGGCAGGGGAGGTGAGCAGTTCTTC. The V gene is TRBV29-1, the J gene TRBJ2-1, with D possibly called TRBD1 or TRBD2 (6 bases each). V lost 4 bases, J lost 9 bases, and 13 bases lay in between. The germline V gene has CDR1 SQVTM and CDR2 ANQGSEA. The CDR3 totals 12 residues.

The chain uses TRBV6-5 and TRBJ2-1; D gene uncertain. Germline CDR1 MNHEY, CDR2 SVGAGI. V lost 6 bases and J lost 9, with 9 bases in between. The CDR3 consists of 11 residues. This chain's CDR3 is CASSGLSEQFF. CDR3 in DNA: TGTGCCAGCAGCGGCCTAAGTGAGCAGTTCTTC.

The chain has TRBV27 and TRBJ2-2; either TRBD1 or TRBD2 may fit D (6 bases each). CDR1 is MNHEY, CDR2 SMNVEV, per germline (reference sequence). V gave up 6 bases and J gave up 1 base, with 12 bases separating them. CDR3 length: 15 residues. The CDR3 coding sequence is TGTGCCAGCAGGGGGGGCGGAGAGAACACCGGGGAGCTGTTTTTT. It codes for CASRGGGENTGELFF.

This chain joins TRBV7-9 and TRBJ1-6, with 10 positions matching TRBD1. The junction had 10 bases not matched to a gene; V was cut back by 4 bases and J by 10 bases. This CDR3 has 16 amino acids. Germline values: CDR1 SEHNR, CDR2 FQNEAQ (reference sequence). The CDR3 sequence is CASSSDRDRGRSPLHF. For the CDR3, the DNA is TGTGCCAGCAGCTCCGACCGGGACAGGGGAAGATCACCCCTCCACTTT.

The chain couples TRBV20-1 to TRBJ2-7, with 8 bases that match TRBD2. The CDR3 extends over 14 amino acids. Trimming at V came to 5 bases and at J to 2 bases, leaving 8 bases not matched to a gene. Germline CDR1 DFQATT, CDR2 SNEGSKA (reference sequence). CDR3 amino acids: CSASPGGSPYEQYF. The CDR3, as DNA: TGCAGTGCTTCCCCGGGGGGGTCACCCTACGAGCAGTACTTC.

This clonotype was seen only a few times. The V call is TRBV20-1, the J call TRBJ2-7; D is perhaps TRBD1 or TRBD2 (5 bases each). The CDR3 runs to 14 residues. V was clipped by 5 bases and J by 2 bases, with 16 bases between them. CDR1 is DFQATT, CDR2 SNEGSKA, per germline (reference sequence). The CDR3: CSAGGTSDPYEQYF. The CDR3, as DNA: TGCAGTGCTGGGGGTACCTCGGATCCCTACGAGCAGTACTTC.

In DNA, the CDR3 is TGTGCCAGCAGTCCTCAGGGGGCCTACAATCAGCCCCAGCATTTT. Protein product: CASSPQGAYNQPQHF. The rearrangement joins TRBV27 to TRBJ1-5; 8 positions match TRBD1. The V gene's germline CDR1 is MNHEY and CDR2 SMNVEV (reference sequence). Trimming cost V 5 bases and J 3 bases; bases outside gene matches: 6. The CDR3 runs to 15 residues.

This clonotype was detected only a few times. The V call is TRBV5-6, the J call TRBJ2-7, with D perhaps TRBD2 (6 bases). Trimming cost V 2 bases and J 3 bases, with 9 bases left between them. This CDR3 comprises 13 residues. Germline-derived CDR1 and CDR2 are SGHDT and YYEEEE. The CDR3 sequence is CASSLLADYEQYF. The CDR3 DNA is TGTGCCAGCAGCTTATTAGCGGACTACGAGCAGTACTTC.

The CDR3 sequence is CAISEATGVYTEAFF. The CDR3, as DNA: TGTGCCATCAGTGAGGCTACAGGGGTATACACTGAAGCTTTCTTT. The chain recombines TRBV10-3 with TRBJ1-1, with 7 bases that match TRBD1. The V segment lost 2 bases and the J segment 3 bases; nucleotides outside the gene matches: 6. The CDR3 is 15 residues long. Germline CDR1 ENHRY, CDR2 SYGVKD.

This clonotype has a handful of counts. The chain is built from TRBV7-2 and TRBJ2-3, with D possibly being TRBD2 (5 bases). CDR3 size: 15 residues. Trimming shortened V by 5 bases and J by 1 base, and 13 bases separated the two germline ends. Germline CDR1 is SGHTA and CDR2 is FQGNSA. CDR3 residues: CASSPGGLRTDTQYF. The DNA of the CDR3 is TGTGCCAGCAGCCCCGGAGGACTTCGCACAGATACGCAGTATTTT.

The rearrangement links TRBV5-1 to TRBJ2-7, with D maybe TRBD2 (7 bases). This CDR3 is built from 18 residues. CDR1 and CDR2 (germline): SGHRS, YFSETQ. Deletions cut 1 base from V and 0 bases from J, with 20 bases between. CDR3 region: CASSLRGGRSKYSYEQYF. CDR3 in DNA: TGCGCCAGCAGCTTGAGGGGGGGGCGATCAAAATACTCCTACGAGCAGTACTTC.

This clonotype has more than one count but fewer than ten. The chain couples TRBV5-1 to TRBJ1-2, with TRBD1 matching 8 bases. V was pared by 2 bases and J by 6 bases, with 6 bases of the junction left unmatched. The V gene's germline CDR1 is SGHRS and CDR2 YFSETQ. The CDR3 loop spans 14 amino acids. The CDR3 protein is CASSFGQGSDGYTF. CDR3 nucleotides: TGCGCCAGCAGCTTCGGACAGGGAAGTGATGGCTACACCTTC. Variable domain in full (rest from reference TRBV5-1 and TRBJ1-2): KAGVTQTPRYLIKTRGQQVTLSCSPISGHRSVSWYQQTPGQGLQFLFEYFSETQRNKGNFPGRFSGRQFSNSRSEMNVSTLELGDSALYLCASSFGQGSDGYTFGSGTRLTVV.

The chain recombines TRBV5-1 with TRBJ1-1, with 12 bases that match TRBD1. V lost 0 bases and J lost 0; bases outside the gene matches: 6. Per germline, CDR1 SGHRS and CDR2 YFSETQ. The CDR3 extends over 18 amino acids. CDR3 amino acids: CASSLEGTGGAVNTEAFF. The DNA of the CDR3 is TGCGCCAGCAGCTTGGAGGGGACAGGGGGCGCGGTGAACACTGAAGCTTTCTTT.

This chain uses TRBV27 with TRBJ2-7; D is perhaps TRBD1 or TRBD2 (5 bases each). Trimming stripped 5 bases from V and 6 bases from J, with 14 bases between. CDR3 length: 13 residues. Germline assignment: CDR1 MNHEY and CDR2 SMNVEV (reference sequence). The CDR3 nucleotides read TGTGCCAGCAGTGGGGCTAGTCGGGGCGAGCAGTACTTC. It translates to CASSGASRGEQYF.

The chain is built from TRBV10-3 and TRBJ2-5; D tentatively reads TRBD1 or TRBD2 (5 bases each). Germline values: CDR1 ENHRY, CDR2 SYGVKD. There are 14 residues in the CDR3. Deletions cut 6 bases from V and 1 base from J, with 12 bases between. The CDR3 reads CAIRVAGGQETQYF. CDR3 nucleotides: TGTGCCATCAGGGTGGCTGGGGGCCAAGAGACCCAGTACTTC.

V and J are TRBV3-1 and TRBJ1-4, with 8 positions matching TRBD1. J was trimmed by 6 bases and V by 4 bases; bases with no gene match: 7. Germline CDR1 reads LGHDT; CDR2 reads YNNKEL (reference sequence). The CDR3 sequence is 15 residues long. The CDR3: CASSRRQGWDEKLFF. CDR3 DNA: TGTGCCAGCAGCCGACGACAGGGGTGGGATGAAAAACTGTTTTTT.

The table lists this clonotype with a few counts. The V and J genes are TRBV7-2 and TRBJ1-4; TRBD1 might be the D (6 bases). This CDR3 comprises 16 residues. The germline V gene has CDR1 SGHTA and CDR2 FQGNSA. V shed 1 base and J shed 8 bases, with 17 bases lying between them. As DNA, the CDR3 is TGTGCCAGCAGCTTAGTGGGGGGCGCCCCGGAGGAAAAACTGTTTTTT. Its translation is CASSLVGGAPEEKLFF.

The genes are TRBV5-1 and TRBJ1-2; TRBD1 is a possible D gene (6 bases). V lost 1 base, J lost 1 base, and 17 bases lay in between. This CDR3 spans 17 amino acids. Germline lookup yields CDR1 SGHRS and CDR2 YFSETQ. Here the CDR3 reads CASSLTVTGSLNYGYTF. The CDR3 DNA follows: TGCGCCAGCAGCTTGACGGTCACAGGGAGCCTTAACTATGGCTACACCTTC.

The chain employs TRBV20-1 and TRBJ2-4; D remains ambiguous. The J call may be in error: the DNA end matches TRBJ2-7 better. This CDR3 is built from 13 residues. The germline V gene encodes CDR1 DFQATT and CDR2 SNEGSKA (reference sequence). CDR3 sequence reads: CSARDLSSYEQYF. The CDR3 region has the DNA TGCAGTGCTAGAGATCTGAGCTCCTACGAGCAGTACTTC.

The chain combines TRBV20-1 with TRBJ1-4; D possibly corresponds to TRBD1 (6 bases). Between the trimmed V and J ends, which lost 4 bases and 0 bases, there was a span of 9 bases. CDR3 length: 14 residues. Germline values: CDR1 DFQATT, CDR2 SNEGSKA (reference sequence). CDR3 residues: CSAMGAATNEKLFF. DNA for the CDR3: TGCAGTGCTATGGGGGCAGCAACTAATGAAAAACTGTTTTTT.

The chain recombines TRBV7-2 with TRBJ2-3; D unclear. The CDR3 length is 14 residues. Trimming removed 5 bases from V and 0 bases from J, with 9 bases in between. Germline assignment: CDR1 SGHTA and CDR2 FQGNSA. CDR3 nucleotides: TGTGCCAGCAGCATTCTACCCAGCACAGATACGCAGTATTTT. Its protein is CASSILPSTDTQYF.

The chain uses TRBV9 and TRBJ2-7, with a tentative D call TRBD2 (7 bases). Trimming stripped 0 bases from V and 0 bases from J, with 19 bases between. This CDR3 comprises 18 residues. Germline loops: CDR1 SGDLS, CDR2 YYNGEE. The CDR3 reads CASSVEGGGSRSSYEQYF. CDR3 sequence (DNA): TGTGCCAGCAGCGTAGAGGGAGGGGGGAGTCGCAGCTCCTACGAGCAGTACTTC.

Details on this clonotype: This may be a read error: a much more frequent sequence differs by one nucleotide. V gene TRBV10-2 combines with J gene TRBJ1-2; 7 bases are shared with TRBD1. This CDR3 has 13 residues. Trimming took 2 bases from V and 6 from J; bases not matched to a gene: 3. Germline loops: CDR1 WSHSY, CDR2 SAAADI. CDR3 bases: TGCGCCAGCAGTGAGGACAGGGACCATGGCTACACCTTC. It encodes CASSEDRDHGYTF.

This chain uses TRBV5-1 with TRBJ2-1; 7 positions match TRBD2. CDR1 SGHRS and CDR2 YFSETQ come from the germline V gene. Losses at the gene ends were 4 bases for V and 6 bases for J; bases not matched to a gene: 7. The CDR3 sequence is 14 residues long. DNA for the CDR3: TGCGCCAGCAGCGGACTAGGGTCTACCAATGAGCAGTTCTTC. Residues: CASSGLGSTNEQFF.

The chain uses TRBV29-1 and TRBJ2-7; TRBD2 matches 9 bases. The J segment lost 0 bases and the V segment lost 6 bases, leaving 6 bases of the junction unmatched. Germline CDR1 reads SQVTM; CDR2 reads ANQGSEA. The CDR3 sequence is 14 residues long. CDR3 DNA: TGCAGCGTCTTGACTAGCGGAAGCTCCTACGAGCAGTACTTC. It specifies CSVLTSGSSYEQYF.

The DNA for the CDR3 is TGTGCCAGCAGCCCCGGGGGAGGGAACACTGAAGCTTTCTTT. Translated: CASSPGGGNTEAFF. The rearrangement uses TRBV12-3 or TRBV12-4 and TRBJ1-1; D is possibly TRBD1 (5 bases). The CDR3 runs 14 residues. Trimming stripped 6 bases from V and 1 base from J, with 12 bases between.

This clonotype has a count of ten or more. The CDR3 DNA follows: TGCAGTGCTAGCCCCAGTAGGGGAATCCGCACAGATACGCAGTATTTT. This codes for CSASPSRGIRTDTQYF. V and J are TRBV20-1 and TRBJ2-3; D is perhaps TRBD1 (5 bases). V lost 3 bases to trimming and J lost 1 base, with 17 bases between them. CDR3 length: 16 residues. CDR1 is DFQATT, CDR2 SNEGSKA, per germline (reference sequence).